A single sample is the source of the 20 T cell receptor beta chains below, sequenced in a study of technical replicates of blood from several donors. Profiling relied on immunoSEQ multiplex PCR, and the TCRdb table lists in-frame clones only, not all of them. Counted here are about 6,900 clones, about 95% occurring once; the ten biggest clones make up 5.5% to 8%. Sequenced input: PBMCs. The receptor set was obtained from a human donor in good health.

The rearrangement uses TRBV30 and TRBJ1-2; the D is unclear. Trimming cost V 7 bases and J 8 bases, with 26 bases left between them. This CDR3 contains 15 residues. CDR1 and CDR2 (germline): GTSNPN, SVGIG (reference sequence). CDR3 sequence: CASPRMGVRPRGYTF. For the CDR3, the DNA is TGTGCCTCCCCCCGGATGGGTGTTCGCCCCAGGGGCTACACCTTC.

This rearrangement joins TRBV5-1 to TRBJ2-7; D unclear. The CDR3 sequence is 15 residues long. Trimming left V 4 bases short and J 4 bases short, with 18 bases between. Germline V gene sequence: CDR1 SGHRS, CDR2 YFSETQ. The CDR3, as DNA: TGCGCCAGCAGCCCAGACACCAGCAGTGCGTACGAGCAGTACTTC. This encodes CASSPDTSSAYEQYF.

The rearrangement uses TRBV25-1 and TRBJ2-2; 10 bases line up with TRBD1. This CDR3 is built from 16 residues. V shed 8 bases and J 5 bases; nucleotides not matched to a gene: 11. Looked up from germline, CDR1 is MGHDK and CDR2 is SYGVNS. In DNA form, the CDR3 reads TGTGCCAGCTCACCCGTGGGGACAGGGGTAACCGGGGAGCTGTTTTTT. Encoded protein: CASSPVGTGVTGELFF.

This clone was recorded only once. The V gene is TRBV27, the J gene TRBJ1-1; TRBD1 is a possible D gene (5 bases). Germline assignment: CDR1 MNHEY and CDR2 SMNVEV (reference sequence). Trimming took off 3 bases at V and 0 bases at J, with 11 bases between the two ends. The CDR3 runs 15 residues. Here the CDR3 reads CASSFSPGLNTEAFF. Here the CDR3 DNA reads TGTGCCAGCAGTTTTTCGCCAGGGCTGAACACTGAAGCTTTCTTT.

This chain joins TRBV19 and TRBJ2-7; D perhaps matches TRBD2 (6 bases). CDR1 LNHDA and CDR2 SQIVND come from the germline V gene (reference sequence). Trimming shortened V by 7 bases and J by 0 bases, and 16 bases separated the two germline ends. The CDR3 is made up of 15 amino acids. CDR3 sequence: CASNPGDGSSYEQYF. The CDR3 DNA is TGTGCCAGTAATCCGGGGGACGGGAGCTCCTACGAGCAGTACTTC.

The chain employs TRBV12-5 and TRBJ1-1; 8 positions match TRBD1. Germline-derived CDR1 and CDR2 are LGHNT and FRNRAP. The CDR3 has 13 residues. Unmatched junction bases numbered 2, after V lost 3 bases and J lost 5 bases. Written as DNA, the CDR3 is TGTGCTAGTGGTTTAACAGGGGGAACTGAAGCTTTCTTT. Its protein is CASGLTGGTEAFF.

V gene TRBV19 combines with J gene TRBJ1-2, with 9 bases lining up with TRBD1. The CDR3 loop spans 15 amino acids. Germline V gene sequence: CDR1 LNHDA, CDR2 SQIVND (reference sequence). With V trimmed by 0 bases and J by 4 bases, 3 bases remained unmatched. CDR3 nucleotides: TGTGCCAGTAGTATAGAAACAGGGGGCGTCTATGGCTACACCTTC. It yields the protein CASSIETGGVYGYTF.

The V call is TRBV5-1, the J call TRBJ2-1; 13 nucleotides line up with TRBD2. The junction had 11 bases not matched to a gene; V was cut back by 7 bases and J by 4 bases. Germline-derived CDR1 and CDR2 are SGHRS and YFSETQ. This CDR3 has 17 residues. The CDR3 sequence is CASQTSGRPTTYNEQFF. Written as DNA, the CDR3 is TGCGCCAGCCAGACTAGCGGGAGGCCAACTACTTACAATGAGCAGTTCTTC.

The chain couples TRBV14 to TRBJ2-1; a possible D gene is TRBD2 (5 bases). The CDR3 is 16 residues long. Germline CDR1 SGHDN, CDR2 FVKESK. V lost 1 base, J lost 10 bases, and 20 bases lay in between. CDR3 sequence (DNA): TGTGCCAGCAGCCAAGTGGAGGCGGATGACTATTGGGAGCAGTTCTTC. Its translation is CASSQVEADDYWEQFF.

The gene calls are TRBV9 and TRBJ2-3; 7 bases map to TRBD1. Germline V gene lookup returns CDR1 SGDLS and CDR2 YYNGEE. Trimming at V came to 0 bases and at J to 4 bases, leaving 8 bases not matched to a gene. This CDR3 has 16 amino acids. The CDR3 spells CASSVGQGVDSDTQYF. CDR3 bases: TGTGCCAGCAGCGTAGGTCAGGGGGTTGATTCAGATACGCAGTATTTT.

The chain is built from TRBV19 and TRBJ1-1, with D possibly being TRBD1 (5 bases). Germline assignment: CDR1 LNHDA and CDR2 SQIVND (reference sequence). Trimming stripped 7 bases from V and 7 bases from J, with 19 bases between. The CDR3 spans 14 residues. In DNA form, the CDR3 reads TGTGCCAGTACCATAGGTCGGGGGTTGGGTGAAGCTTTCTTT. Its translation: CASTIGRGLGEAFF. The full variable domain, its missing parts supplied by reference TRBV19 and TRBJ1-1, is DGGITQSPKYLFRKEGQNVTLSCEQNLNHDAMYWYRQDPGQGLRLIYYSQIVNDFQKGDIAEGYSVSREKKESFPLTVTSAQKNPTAFYLCASTIGRGLGEAFFGQGTRLTVV.

CDR3 protein: CASRRTSVLYEQYF. The DNA of the CDR3 is TGTGCCAGCAGACGGACTAGCGTGTTGTACGAGCAGTACTTC. The rearrangement joins TRBV6-6 to TRBJ2-7; TRBD2 aligns across 9 bases. The CDR3 runs to 14 residues. Looked up from germline, CDR1 is MNHNY and CDR2 is SVGAGI (reference sequence). Trimming took 6 bases from V and 4 from J; bases not matched to a gene: 7.

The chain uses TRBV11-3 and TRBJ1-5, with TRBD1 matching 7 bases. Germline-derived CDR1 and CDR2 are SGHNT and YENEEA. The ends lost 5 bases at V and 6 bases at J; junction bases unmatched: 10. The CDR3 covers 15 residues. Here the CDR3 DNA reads TGTGCCAGCAGCCACCGACAGGGAACGGCTCAGCCCCAGCATTTT. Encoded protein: CASSHRQGTAQPQHF.

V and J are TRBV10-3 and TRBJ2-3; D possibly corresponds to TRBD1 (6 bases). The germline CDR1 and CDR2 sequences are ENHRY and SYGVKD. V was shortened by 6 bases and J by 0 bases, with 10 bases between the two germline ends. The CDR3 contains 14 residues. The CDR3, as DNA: TGTGCCATCAGCCTAACAGGGAGCACAGATACGCAGTATTTT. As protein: CAISLTGSTDTQYF.

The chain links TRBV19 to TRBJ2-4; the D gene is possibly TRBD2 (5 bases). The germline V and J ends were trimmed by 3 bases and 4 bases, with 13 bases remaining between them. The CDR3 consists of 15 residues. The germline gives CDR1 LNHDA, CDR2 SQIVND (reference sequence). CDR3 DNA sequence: TGTGCCAGTAGTATGGATCTGGACTGGAAAAACATTCAGTACTTC. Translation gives CASSMDLDWKNIQYF. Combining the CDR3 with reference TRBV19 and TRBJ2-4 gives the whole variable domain DGGITQSPKYLFRKEGQNVTLSCEQNLNHDAMYWYRQDPGQGLRLIYYSQIVNDFQKGDIAEGYSVSREKKESFPLTVTSAQKNPTAFYLCASSMDLDWKNIQYFGAGTRLSVL.

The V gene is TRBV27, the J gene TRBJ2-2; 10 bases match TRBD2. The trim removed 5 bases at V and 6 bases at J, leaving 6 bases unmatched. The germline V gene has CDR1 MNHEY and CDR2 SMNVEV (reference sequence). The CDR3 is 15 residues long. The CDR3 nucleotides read TGTGCCAGCAGTCCCGGGACTAGCGTGCCCGGGGAGCTGTTTTTT. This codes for CASSPGTSVPGELFF.

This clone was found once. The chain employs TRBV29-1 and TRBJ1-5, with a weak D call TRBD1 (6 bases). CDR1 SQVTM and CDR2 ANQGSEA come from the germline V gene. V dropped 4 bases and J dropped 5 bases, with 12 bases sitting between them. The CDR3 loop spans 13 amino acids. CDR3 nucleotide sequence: TGCAGCGTTGTTGAGACAGGACATCAGCCCCAGCATTTT. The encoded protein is CSVVETGHQPQHF.

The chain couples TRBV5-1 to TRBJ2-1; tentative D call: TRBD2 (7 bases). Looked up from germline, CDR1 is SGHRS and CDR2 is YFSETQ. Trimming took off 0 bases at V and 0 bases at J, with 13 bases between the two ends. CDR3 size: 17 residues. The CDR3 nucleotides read TGCGCCAGCAGCTTGGCCGGGGGCGGGAGCTCCTACAATGAGCAGTTCTTC. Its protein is CASSLAGGGSSYNEQFF.

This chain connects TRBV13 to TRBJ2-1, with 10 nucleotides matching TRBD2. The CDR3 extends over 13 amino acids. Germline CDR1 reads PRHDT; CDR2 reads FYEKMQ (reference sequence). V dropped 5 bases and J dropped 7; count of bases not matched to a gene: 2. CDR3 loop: CASSPGLANEQFF. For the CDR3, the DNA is TGTGCCAGCAGCCCGGGACTAGCGAATGAGCAGTTCTTC.

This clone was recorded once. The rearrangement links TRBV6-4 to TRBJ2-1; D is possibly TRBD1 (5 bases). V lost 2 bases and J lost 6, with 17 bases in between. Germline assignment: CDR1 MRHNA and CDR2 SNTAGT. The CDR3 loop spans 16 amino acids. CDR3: CASSDLNSKRGNEQFF. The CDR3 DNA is TGTGCCAGCAGTGACCTGAATAGCAAAAGGGGCAATGAGCAGTTCTTC.